This T cell receptor beta chain was observed in a study of cytomegalovirus exposure and HLA in healthy donors. Turning to the study itself: Among 398 genotyped donors, 80% to 90% fell in the Caucasian-associated ancestry cluster.

The PCR had 60 Vbeta and 13 Jbeta primers. The protocol was immunoSEQ multiplex PCR, while the TCRdb copy is restricted to in-frame clones and leaves out a portion. The sample has approximately 150,000 clones, 80% seen once. Details on this clone: What it binds is not known.

Study-level findings and limits: TCR beta chains numbering approximately 150 were designated cytomegalovirus-associated. Apparent HLA restriction characterized most CMV-associated TCR beta chains in a later analysis.

Germline loops: CDR1 SGDLS, CDR2 YYNGEE. V shed 5 bases, J shed 4 bases, and the junction held 7 bases outside the gene matches. The CDR3 extends over 15 amino acids. Healthy individuals who donated bone marrow served as the donors. The sample taken for sequencing was PBMCs. The V call is TRBV9, the J call TRBJ1-3, with 9 bases identical to TRBD1. This clonotype was obtained from a man in his forties in good health and CMV-seronegative. In DNA, the CDR3 is TGTGCCAGCAGTTCGGGACAGGGCAAAGGAAACACCATATATTTT. Protein: CASSSGQGKGNTIYF.